This TCR beta chain was recorded in a study of shared T cell receptors in the human thymus. V shed 5 bases and J 2 bases; nucleotides not matched to a gene: 7. CDR1 is LNHDA, CDR2 SQIVND, per germline (reference sequence). This CDR3 contains 17 residues. Produced via immunoSEQ multiplex PCR; TCRdb's table is partial and in-frame only. Found here are some 700,000 clones, over 75% of them singletons; the top ten hold 0.0085% to 0.012%. These records were also assigned to another study, of human thymus T cells.

The chain couples TRBV19 to TRBJ2-1; 12 nucleotides align to TRBD2. Sequenced material: thymocytes. This receptor was identified in a boy in the first two years of life with a congenital heart defect. The CDR3 DNA reads as TGTGCCAGTAGTCCATGGACTAGCGGGACCGCCTACAATGAGCAGTTCTTC. Its protein is CASSPWTSGTAYNEQFF.